Below are 23 T cell receptor beta chains sequenced from a single sample in a study of shared clonotypes between healthy human individuals (dated by TCRdb to 2020 to 2021). Receptors were amplified or captured by the immunoSEQ multiplex PCR assay. TCRdb stores this immuneACCESS table with in-frame sequences only. Part of the clones is absent; in the studies checked, under half of the shortfall reflects unresolved V genes, and no reason is known for the rest. The sample includes roughly 2,300,000 clones, with around 93% observed a single time. The ten largest clones represent 0.37% of the sample. What was sequenced was naive CD4+ T cells from PBMCs. This specimen's cell subset or site label, interpreted: CD45RA+ positively selected. Receptor source: a man in his late teens or twenties in good health. Some clones in this sample may be carry-over from other donors' samples.

This sequence joins TRBV30 and TRBJ1-5; 8 nucleotides match TRBD1. Losses at the gene ends were 5 bases for V and 4 bases for J; bases not matched to a gene: 4. The CDR3 spans 13 residues. Germline V gene sequence: CDR1 GTSNPN, CDR2 SVGIG (reference sequence). CDR3 DNA sequence: TGTGCCTGGCGACAGGGGTTTAATCAGCCCCAGCATTTT. Its translation: CAWRQGFNQPQHF.

The chain has TRBV28 and TRBJ2-4, with D unclear. V lost 5 bases and J lost 1, with 9 bases in between. CDR1 is MDHEN and CDR2 is SYDVKM in the germline V gene. The CDR3 extends over 14 amino acids. The CDR3 loop reads CASSPTGAKNIQYF. CDR3 nucleotide sequence: TGTGCCAGCAGTCCGACCGGGGCCAAAAACATTCAGTACTTC. Looking up the rest from reference TRBV28 and TRBJ2-4 gives the full variable domain: DVKVTQSSRYLVKRTGEKVFLECVQDMDHENMFWYRQDPGLGLRLIYFSYDVKMKEKGDIPEGYSVSREKKERFSLILESASTNQTSMYLCASSPTGAKNIQYFGAGTRLSVL.

The chain recombines TRBV9 with TRBJ2-3; the D gene could be TRBD1 or TRBD2 (5 bases each). CDR1 is SGDLS and CDR2 is YYNGEE in the germline V gene. The CDR3 is 15 residues long. Trimming took 1 base from V and 1 from J, leaving 10 bases between them. The CDR3 coding sequence is TGTGCCAGCAGCGTATCAGGGACGGGCACAGATACGCAGTATTTT. Protein sequence: CASSVSGTGTDTQYF. Using reference TRBV9 and TRBJ2-3 for the parts outside the CDR3, the full variable domain is DSGVTQTPKHLITATGQRVTLRCSPRSGDLSVYWYQQSLDQGLQFLIQYYNGEERAKGNILERFSAQQFPDLHSELNLSSLELGDSALYFCASSVSGTGTDTQYFGPGTRLTVL.

J is TRBJ1-2 and V is TRBV6-6; TRBD1 matches 8 bases. Losses at the gene ends were 6 bases for V and 4 bases for J; bases not matched to a gene: 10. Germline loops: CDR1 MNHNY, CDR2 SVGAGI (reference sequence). The CDR3 sequence is 15 residues long. The CDR3: CASSDRTGISYGYTF. CDR3 nucleotide sequence: TGTGCCAGCAGCGACCGGACAGGGATCTCCTATGGCTACACCTTC.

This clone was detected once. The chain is built from TRBV7-2 and TRBJ1-2; D is ambiguous. The V end was cut by 3 bases, the J end by 5 bases, with 7 bases between. CDR3 length equals 12 residues. Germline-derived CDR1 and CDR2 are SGHTA and FQGNSA. CDR3 protein: CASSFLIYGYTF. CDR3 sequence (DNA): TGTGCCAGCAGCTTCTTGATTTATGGCTACACCTTC.

The sample holds a few counts of this clone. V usage is TRBV2 and J usage is TRBJ1-1; 8 bases are a match to TRBD1. From germline, CDR1 is SNHLY and CDR2 FYNNEI. The V and J ends lost 7 bases and 0 bases, in that order; junction bases with no gene match: 7. CDR3 length: 15 amino acids. The CDR3 is CASTGQELMNTEAFF. DNA of the CDR3: TGTGCCAGCACGGGACAGGAACTCATGAACACTGAAGCTTTCTTT.

The chain recombines TRBV5-4 with TRBJ2-7; 8 nucleotides agree with TRBD2. The junction had 7 bases not matched to a gene; V was cut back by 2 bases and J by 6 bases. CDR3 length: 14 residues. In germline, CDR1 is SGHNT, CDR2 YYREEE (reference sequence). The CDR3 sequence is CASSFSGKRTEQYF. CDR3 nucleotide sequence: TGTGCCAGCAGCTTTAGCGGGAAGCGGACCGAGCAGTACTTC.

The rearrangement uses TRBV5-1 and TRBJ2-3; 9 bases line up with TRBD2. This CDR3 has 17 residues. J lost 1 base, V lost 0 bases, and 6 bases had no gene match. Germline CDR1 SGHRS, CDR2 YFSETQ. CDR3 loop: CASSLGSGSVGTDTQYF. CDR3 bases: TGCGCCAGCAGCTTGGGTAGCGGGAGCGTGGGCACAGATACGCAGTATTTT.

DNA of the CDR3: TGTGCCAGCTCACCACAACCGGCAGCGGGGGCAAGCACAGATACGCAGTATTTT. Amino acids: CASSPQPAAGASTDTQYF. This rearrangement joins TRBV18 to TRBJ2-3; 8 nucleotides line up with TRBD2. Trimming at V came to 1 base and at J to 0 bases, leaving 9 bases not matched to a gene. CDR1 and CDR2 from the germline V gene are KGHSH and LQKENI. The CDR3 contains 18 residues.

The chain recombines TRBV5-5 with TRBJ1-5; 7 bases are shared with TRBD1. The length of the CDR3 is 16 residues. V lost 4 bases, J lost 0 bases, and 7 bases stayed unmatched. CDR1 is SGHKS, CDR2 YYEKEE, per germline (reference sequence). CDR3 in DNA: TGTGCCAGCAGCCCCCGGGACAGATATAGCAATCAGCCCCAGCATTTT. Amino acid sequence: CASSPRDRYSNQPQHF.

This chain links TRBV6-5 with TRBJ1-2; D not resolved. The ends were cut back, 7 bases at V and 2 bases at J, with 17 bases in the middle. The CDR3 spans 15 residues. Germline assignment: CDR1 MNHEY and CDR2 SVGAGI. Here the CDR3 DNA reads TGTGCCAGCATCCCCTTCGGTACGGCCAACTATGGCTACACCTTC. Its protein product is CASIPFGTANYGYTF.

The genes are TRBV27 and TRBJ2-7; 9 bases are shared with TRBD1. Germline values: CDR1 MNHEY, CDR2 SMNVEV (reference sequence). The CDR3 loop spans 15 amino acids. With V trimmed by 5 bases and J by 6 bases, 11 bases remained unmatched. The CDR3 coding sequence is TGTGCCAGCAGTCTACAGGGGGCGCGTCGGGGCGAGCAGTACTTC. The encoded protein is CASSLQGARRGEQYF.

This clone occurred once. V usage is TRBV28 and J usage is TRBJ2-1; no reliable D call. CDR1 is MDHEN, CDR2 SYDVKM, per germline. The CDR3 length is 14 residues. Trimming cost V 6 bases and J 2 bases, with 11 bases left between them. CDR3 protein: CASSLRLTYNEQFF. The CDR3 DNA follows: TGTGCCAGCAGCCTCAGGTTGACCTACAATGAGCAGTTCTTC.

The chain employs TRBV5-1 and TRBJ2-4; 7 bases are shared with TRBD2. Germline CDR1 reads SGHRS; CDR2 reads YFSETQ. After removal of 1 base from V and 4 bases from J, the junction contained 2 bases not matched to a gene. The CDR3 covers 14 residues. This CDR3 is CASSLSGEKNIQYF. Here the CDR3 DNA reads TGCGCCAGCAGCTTGAGCGGGGAAAAAAACATTCAGTACTTC.

This clone showed up just once. The chain combines TRBV6-6 with TRBJ2-3; D perhaps matches TRBD2 (5 bases). Trimming cost V 5 bases and J 7 bases, with 7 bases left between them. Germline assignment: CDR1 MNHNY and CDR2 SVGAGI (reference sequence). This CDR3 has 11 amino acids. The CDR3 DNA is TGTGCCAGCAGTGGACTCAATACGCAGTATTTT. Protein: CASSGLNTQYF.

This clone showed up many times. This chain links TRBV27 with TRBJ2-3; tentative D call: TRBD2 (7 bases). V was pared by 2 bases and J by 1 base, with 19 bases between. Germline CDR1 reads MNHEY; CDR2 reads SMNVEV (reference sequence). The length of the CDR3 is 18 residues. For the CDR3, the DNA is TGTGCCAGCAGTTTACGGGGGGCCTCCCTTTCTGGCACAGATACGCAGTATTTT. Protein product: CASSLRGASLSGTDTQYF.

This clone was picked up a small number of times. Other DNA sequences from this sample encode an identical CDR3 as well. The J gene is TRBJ1-5, the V gene TRBV27; maybe TRBD1 (5 bases). Germline CDR1 MNHEY, CDR2 SMNVEV (reference sequence). V was cut by 3 bases and J by 0 bases, with 6 bases left in between. This CDR3 region has 14 residues. CDR3 nucleotides: TGTGCCAGCAGTTTTGGGGGTAGCAATCAGCCCCAGCATTTT. Amino acid sequence: CASSFGGSNQPQHF.

The chain combines TRBV4-1 with TRBJ2-7; unclear D gene. V lost 1 base and J 5 bases, leaving 15 bases between the germline ends. Per the germline V gene, CDR1 is MGHRA and CDR2 is YSYEKL. The CDR3 length is 15 residues. As DNA, the CDR3 is TGCGCCAGCAGCCAAGTTTCCCTTAACCCAAACGAGCAGTACTTC. Its protein is CASSQVSLNPNEQYF.

Only a few counts were recorded for this clone. The chain carries TRBV29-1 and TRBJ1-1; D is uncertain. The CDR3 sequence is 14 residues long. Germline V gives CDR1 SQVTM, CDR2 ANQGSEA. Trimming pared 5 bases from V and 4 bases from J, leaving 17 bases between. The CDR3 region is CSVLDSPGSTEAFF. DNA of the CDR3: TGCAGCGTTCTCGACTCCCCTGGGTCCACTGAAGCTTTCTTT. Variable domain in full (rest from reference TRBV29-1 and TRBJ1-1): SAVISQKPSRDICQRGTSLTIQCQVDSQVTMMFWYRQQPGQSLTLIATANQGSEATYESGFVIDKFPISRPNLTFSTLTVSNMSPEDSSIYLCSVLDSPGSTEAFFGQGTRLTVV.

The chain uses TRBV27 and TRBJ2-5; unclear D gene. The CDR3 loop spans 15 amino acids. Germline lookup yields CDR1 MNHEY and CDR2 SMNVEV (reference sequence). V was pared by 6 bases and J by 1 base, with 15 bases between. The CDR3 nucleotides are TGTGCCAGCAGCCAGGACGGAAGGCGCCAAGAGACCCAGTACTTC. It encodes CASSQDGRRQETQYF.

The chain employs TRBV18 and TRBJ2-1, with TRBD1 matching over 8 bases. Germline CDR1 and CDR2: KGHSH and LQKENI. This CDR3 region has 14 residues. V lost 3 bases, J lost 8 bases, and 6 bases stayed unmatched. The CDR3 loop reads CASSPPGGIYEQFF. For the CDR3, the DNA is TGTGCCAGCTCACCTCCAGGGGGCATTTATGAGCAGTTCTTC. Supplemented by reference TRBV18 and TRBJ2-1, the full variable domain reads NAGVMQNPRHLVRRRGQEARLRCSPMKGHSHVYWYRQLPEEGLKFMVYLQKENIIDESGMPKERFSAEFPKEGPSILRIQQVVRGDSAAYFCASSPPGGIYEQFFGPGTRLTVL.

This chain uses TRBV6-5 with TRBJ2-7; D may correspond to TRBD1 or TRBD2 (6 bases each). There are 16 residues in the CDR3. V dropped 2 bases and J dropped 2 bases, with 16 bases sitting between them. Germline CDR1 reads MNHEY; CDR2 reads SVGAGI. This CDR3 reads CASSYDGSGAPYEQYF. Here the CDR3 DNA reads TGTGCCAGCAGTTACGACGGCTCGGGGGCCCCCTACGAGCAGTACTTC.

Regarding this clone: Other DNA sequences in this specimen translate into the identical CDR3. The V and J genes are TRBV6-5 and TRBJ1-1; D is unresolved. Trimming shortened V by 6 bases and J by 5 bases, and 10 bases separated the two germline ends. The CDR3 loop spans 12 amino acids. The germline V gene encodes CDR1 MNHEY and CDR2 SVGAGI. The CDR3 nucleotides read TGTGCCAGCAGCCGGGTGGGAACTGAAGCTTTCTTT. This sequence encodes CASSRVGTEAFF.